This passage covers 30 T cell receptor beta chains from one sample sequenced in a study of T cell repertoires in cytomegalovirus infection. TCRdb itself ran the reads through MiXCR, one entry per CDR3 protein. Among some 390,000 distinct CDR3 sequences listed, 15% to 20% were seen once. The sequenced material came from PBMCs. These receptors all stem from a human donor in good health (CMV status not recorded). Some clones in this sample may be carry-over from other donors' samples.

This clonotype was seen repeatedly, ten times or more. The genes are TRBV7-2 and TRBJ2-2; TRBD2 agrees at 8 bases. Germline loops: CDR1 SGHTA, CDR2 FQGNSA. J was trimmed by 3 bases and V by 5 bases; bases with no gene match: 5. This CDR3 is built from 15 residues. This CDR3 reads CASSPTSADTGELFF. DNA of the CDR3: TGTGCCAGCAGCCCGACTAGCGCCGACACCGGGGAGCTGTTTTTT.

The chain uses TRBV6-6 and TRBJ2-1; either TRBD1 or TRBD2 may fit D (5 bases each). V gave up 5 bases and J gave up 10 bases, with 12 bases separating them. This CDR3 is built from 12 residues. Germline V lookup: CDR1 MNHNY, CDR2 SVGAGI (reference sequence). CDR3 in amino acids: CASSGRGTEQFF. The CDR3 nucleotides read TGTGCCAGCAGTGGTCGGGGCACGGAGCAGTTCTTC.

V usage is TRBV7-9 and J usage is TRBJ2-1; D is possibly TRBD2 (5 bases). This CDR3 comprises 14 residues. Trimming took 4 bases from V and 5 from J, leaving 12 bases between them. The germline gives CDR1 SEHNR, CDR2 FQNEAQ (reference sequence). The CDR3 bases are TGTGCCAGCAGCTCCATTCAAGCGGACAATGAGCAGTTCTTC. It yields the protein CASSSIQADNEQFF.

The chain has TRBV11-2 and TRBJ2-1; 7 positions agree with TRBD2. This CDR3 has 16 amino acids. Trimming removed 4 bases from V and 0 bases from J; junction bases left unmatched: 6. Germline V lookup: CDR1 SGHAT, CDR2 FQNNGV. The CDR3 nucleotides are TGTGCCAGCAGCTCCCGGCGGGAGAGCTCCTACAATGAGCAGTTCTTC. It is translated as CASSSRRESSYNEQFF.

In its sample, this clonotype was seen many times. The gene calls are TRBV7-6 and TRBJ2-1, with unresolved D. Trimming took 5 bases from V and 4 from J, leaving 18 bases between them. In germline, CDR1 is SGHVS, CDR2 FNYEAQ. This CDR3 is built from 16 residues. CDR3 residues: CASSPVRWAHYNEQFF. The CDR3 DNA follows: TGTGCCAGCAGCCCCGTCCGTTGGGCCCATTACAATGAGCAGTTCTTC.

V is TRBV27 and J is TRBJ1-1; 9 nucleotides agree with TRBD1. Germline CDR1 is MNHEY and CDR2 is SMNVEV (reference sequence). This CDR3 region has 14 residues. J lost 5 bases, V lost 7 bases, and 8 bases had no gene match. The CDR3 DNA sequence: TGTGCCAGCATCCCTCGGACAGGGGAGACTGAAGCTTTCTTT. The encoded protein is CASIPRTGETEAFF.

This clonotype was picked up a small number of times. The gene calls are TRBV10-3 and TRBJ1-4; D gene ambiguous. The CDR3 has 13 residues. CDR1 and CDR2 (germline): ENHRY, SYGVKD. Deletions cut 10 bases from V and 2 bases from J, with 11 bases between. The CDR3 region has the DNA TGTGCCACCCAGGCGTCGACTAATGAAAAACTGTTTTTT. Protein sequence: CATQASTNEKLFF.

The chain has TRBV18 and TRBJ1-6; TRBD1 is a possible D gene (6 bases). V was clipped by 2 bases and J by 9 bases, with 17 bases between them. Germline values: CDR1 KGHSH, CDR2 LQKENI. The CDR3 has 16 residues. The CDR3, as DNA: TGTGCCAGCTCACCAGGATCCGGGACAATGATTTCACCCCTCCACTTT. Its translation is CASSPGSGTMISPLHF.

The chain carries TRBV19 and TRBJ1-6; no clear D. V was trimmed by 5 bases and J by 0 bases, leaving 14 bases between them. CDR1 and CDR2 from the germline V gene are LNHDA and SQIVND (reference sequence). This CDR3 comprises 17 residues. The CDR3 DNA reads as TGTGCCAGTAGTTACACCGTTAGGAGCTCCTATAATTCACCCCTCCACTTT. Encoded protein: CASSYTVRSSYNSPLHF.

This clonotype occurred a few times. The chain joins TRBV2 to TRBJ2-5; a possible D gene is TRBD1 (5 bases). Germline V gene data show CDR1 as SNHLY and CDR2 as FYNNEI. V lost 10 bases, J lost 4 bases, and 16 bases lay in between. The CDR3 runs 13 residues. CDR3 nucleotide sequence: TGTGCCACCGGAAGGACATTCGGAGAGACCCAGTACTTC. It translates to CATGRTFGETQYF.

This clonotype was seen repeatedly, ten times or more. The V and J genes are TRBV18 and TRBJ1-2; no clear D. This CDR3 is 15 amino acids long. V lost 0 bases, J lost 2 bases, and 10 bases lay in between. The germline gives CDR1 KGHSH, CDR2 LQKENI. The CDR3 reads CASSPPSGVNYGYTF. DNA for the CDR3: TGTGCCAGCTCACCACCGAGCGGGGTAAACTATGGCTACACCTTC.

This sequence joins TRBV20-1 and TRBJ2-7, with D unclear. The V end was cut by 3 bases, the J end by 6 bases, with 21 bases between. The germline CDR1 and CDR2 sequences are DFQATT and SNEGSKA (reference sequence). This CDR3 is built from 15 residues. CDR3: CSASHIRNPLREQYF. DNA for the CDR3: TGCAGTGCTAGCCACATCCGGAACCCCCTACGCGAGCAGTACTTC.

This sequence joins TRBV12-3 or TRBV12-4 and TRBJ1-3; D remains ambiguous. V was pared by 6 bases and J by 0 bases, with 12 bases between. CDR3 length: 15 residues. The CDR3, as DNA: TGTGCCAGCAGCCTGGACGGATACTCTGGAAACACCATATATTTT. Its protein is CASSLDGYSGNTIYF.

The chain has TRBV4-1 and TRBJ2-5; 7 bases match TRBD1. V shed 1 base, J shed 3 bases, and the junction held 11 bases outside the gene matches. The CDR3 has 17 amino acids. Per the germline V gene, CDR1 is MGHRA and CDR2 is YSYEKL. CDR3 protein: CASSQGRVRGGEETQYF. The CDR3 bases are TGCGCCAGCAGCCAAGGAAGGGTGCGAGGGGGCGAAGAGACCCAGTACTTC.

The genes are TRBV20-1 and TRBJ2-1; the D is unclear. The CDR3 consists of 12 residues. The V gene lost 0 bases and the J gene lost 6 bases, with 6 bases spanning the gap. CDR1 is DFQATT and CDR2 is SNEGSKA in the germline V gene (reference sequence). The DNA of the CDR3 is TGCAGTGCTAGAGATCCTGGCAATGAGCAGTTCTTC. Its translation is CSARDPGNEQFF.

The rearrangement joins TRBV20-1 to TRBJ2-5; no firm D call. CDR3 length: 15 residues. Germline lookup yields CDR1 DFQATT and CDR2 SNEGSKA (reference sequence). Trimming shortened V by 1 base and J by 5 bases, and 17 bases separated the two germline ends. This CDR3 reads CSARASLGLGETQYF. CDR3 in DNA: TGCAGTGCTAGAGCCTCCTTGGGCCTGGGTGAGACCCAGTACTTC.

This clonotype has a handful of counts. The CDR3 bases are TGTGCCAGTAGTAGCGGGACGGCCCACAATCAGCCCCAGCATTTT. Translated: CASSSGTAHNQPQHF. The gene calls are TRBV19 and TRBJ1-5; D possibly corresponds to TRBD1 (5 bases). V was shortened by 4 bases and J by 3 bases, with 13 bases between the two germline ends. CDR3 length equals 15 residues. CDR1 and CDR2 (germline): LNHDA, SQIVND (reference sequence).

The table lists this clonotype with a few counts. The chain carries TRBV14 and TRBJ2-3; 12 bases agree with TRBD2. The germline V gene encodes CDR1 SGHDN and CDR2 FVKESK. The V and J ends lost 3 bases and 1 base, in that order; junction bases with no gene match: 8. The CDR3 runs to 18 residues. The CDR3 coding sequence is TGTGCCAGCAGCCAGTGGACTAGCGGGGCCGGCGGCACAGATACGCAGTATTTT. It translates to CASSQWTSGAGGTDTQYF.

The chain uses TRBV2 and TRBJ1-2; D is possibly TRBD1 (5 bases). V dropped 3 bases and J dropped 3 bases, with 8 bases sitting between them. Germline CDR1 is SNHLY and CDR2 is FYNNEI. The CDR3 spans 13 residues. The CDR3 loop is CASSEGVDYGYTF. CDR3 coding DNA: TGTGCCAGCAGTGAGGGGGTTGACTATGGCTACACCTTC.

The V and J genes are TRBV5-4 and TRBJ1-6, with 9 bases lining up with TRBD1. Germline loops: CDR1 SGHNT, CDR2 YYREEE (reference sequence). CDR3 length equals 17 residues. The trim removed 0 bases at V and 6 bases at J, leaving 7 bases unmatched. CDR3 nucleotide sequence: TGTGCCAGCAGCTTGGGTACCGGGACAGGGCCTAATTCACCCCTCCACTTT. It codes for CASSLGTGTGPNSPLHF.

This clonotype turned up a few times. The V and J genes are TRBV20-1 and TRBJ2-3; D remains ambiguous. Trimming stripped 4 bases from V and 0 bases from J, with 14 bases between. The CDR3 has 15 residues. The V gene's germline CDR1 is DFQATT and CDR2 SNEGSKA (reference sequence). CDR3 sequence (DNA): TGCAGTGCTATGGGCCAACGGGCGAGCACAGATACGCAGTATTTT. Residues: CSAMGQRASTDTQYF.

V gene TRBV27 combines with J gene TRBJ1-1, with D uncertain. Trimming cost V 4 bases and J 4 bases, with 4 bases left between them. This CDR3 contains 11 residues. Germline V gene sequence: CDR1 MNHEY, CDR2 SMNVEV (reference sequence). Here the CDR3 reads CASSSLTEAFF. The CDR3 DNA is TGTGCCAGCAGTTCCCTCACTGAAGCTTTCTTT.

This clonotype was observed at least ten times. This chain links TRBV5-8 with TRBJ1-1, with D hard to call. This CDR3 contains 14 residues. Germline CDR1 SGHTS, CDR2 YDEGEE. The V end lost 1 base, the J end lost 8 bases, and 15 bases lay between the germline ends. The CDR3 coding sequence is TGTGCCAGCAGCTTGCCGGGAACACGAAGCGAAGCTTTCTTT. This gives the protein CASSLPGTRSEAFF. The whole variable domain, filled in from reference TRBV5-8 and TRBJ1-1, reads EAGVTQSPTHLIKTRGQQATLRCSPISGHTSVYWYQQALGLGLQFLLWYDEGEERNRGNFPPRFSGRQFPNYSSELNVNALELEDSALYLCASSLPGTRSEAFFGQGTRLTVV.

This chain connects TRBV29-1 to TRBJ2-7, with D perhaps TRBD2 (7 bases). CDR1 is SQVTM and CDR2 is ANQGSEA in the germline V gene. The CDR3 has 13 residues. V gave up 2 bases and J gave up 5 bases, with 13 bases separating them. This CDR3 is CSVEFAGAHEQYF. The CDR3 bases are TGCAGCGTTGAATTCGCGGGGGCCCACGAGCAGTACTTC.

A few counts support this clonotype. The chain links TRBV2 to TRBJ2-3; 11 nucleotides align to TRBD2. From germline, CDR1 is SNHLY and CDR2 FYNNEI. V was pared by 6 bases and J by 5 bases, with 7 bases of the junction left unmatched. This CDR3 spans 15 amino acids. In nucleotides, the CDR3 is TGTGCCAGCAGCGTACTAGCGGGAGCGGGAGATACGCAGTATTTT. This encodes CASSVLAGAGDTQYF.

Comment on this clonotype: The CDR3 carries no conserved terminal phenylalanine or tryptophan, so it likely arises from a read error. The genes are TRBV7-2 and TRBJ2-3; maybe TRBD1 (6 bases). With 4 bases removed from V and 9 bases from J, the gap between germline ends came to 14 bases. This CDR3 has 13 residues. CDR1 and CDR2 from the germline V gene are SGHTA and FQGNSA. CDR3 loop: CASSSAGDPTQYL. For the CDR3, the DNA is TGTGCCAGCAGCTCCGCAGGGGACCCGACGCAGTATCTT.

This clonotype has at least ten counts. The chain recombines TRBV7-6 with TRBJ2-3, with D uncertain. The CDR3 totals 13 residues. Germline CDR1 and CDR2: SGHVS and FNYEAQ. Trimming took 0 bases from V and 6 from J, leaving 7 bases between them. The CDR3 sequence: CASSLAQWDTQYF. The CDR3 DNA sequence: TGTGCCAGCAGCTTAGCCCAGTGGGATACGCAGTATTTT. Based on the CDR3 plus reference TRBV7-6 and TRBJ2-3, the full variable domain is GAGVSQSPRYKVTKRGQDVALRCDPISGHVSLYWYRQALGQGPEFLTYFNYEAQQDKSGLPNDRFSAERPEGSISTLTIQRTEQRDSAMYRCASSLAQWDTQYFGPGTRLTVL.

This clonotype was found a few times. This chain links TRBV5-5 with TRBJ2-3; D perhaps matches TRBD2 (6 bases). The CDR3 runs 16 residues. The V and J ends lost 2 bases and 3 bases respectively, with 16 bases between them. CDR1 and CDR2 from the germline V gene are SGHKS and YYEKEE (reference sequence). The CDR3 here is CASSFRPGDKTDTQYF. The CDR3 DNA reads TGTGCCAGCAGCTTTCGGCCGGGGGATAAAACAGATACGCAGTATTTT.

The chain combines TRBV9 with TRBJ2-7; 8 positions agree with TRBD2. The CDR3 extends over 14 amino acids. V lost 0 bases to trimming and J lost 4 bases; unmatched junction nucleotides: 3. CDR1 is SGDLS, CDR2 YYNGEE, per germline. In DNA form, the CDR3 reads TGTGCCAGCAGCGTAGCTACGGGGGGGTACGAGCAGTACTTC. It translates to CASSVATGGYEQYF.

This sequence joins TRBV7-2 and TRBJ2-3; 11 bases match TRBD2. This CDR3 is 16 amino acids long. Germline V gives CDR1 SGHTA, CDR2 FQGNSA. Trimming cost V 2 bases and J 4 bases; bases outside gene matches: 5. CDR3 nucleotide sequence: TGTGCCAGCAGCTTAACCGGGACTAGCGGATCAGATACGCAGTATTTT. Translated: CASSLTGTSGSDTQYF.